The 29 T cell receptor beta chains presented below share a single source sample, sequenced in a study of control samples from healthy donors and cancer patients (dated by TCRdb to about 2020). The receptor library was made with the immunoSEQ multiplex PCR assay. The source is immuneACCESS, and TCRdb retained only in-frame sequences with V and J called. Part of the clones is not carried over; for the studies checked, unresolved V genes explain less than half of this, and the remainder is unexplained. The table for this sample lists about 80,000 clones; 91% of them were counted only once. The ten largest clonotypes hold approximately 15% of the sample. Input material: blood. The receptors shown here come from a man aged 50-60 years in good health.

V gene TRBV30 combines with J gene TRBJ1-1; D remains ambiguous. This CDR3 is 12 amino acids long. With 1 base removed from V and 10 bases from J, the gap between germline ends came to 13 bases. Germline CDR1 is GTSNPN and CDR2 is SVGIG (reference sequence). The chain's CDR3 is CAWSGLGGPAFF. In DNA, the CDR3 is TGTGCCTGGAGTGGCCTTGGAGGGCCAGCTTTCTTT.

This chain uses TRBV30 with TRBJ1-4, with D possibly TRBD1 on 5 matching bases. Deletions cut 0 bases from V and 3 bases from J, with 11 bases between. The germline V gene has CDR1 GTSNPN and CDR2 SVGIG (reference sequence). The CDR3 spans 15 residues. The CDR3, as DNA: TGTGCCTGGAGTGTGCCCGGGGCCTCTAATGAAAAACTGTTTTTT. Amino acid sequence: CAWSVPGASNEKLFF.

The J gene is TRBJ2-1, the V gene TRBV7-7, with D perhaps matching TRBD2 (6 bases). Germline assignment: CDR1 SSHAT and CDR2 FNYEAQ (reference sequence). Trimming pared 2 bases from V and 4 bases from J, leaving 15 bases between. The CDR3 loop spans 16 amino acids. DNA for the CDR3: TGTGCCAGCAGCTTAAAAGGCGGGGACCATTACAATGAGCAGTTCTTC. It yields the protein CASSLKGGDHYNEQFF. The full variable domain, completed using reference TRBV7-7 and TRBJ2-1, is GAGVSQSPRYKVTKRGQDVTLRCDPISSHATLYWYQQALGQGPEFLTYFNYEAQPDKSGLPSDRFSAERPEGSISTLTIQRTEQRDSAMYRCASSLKGGDHYNEQFFGPGTRLTVL.

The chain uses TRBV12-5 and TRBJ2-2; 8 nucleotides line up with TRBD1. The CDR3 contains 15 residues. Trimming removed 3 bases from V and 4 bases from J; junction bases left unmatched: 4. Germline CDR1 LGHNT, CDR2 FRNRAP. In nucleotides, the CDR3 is TGTGCTAGTGGTTTCCGGGACAGGCTCACCGGGGAGCTGTTTTTT. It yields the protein CASGFRDRLTGELFF.

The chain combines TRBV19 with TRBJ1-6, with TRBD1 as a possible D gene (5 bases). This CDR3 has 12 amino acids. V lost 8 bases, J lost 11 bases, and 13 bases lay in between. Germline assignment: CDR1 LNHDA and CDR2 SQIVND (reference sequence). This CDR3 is CASQGSLTPLHF. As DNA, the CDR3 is TGTGCCAGTCAGGGTTCATTAACACCCCTCCACTTT. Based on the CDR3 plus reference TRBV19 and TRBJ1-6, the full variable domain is DGGITQSPKYLFRKEGQNVTLSCEQNLNHDAMYWYRQDPGQGLRLIYYSQIVNDFQKGDIAEGYSVSREKKESFPLTVTSAQKNPTAFYLCASQGSLTPLHFGNGTRLTVT.

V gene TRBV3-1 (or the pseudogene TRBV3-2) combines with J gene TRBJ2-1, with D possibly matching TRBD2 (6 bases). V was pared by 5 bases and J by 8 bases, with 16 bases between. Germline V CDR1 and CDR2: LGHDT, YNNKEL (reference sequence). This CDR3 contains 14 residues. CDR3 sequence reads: CASSDRLGADEQFF. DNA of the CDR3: TGTGCCAGCAGCGATAGACTAGGAGCGGATGAGCAGTTCTTC.

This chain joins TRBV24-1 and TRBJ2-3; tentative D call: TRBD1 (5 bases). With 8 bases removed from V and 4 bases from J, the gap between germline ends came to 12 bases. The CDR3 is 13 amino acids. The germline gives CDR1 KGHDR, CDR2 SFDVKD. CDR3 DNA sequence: TGTGCCACCAAACCTACAGGCGCAGATACGCAGTATTTT. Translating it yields CATKPTGADTQYF.

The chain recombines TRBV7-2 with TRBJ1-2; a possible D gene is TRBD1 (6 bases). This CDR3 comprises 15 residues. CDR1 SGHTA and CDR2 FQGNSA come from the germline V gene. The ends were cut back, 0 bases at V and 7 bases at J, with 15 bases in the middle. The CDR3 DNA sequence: TGTGCCAGCAGCTTAGCCGCTACAGGGACTTCTGGCTACACCTTC. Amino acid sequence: CASSLAATGTSGYTF.

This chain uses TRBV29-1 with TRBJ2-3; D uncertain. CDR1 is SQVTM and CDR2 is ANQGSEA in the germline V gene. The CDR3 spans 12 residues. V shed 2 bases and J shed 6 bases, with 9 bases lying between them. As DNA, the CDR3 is TGCAGCGTTGAACTGACTCAGGATACGCAGTATTTT. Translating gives CSVELTQDTQYF.

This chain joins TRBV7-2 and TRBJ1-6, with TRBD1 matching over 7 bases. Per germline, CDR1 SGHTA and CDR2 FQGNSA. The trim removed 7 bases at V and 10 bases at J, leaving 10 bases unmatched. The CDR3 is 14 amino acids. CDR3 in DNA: TGTGCCAGCAATAACGACAGGGTTTTATCACCCCTCCACTTT. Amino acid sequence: CASNNDRVLSPLHF.

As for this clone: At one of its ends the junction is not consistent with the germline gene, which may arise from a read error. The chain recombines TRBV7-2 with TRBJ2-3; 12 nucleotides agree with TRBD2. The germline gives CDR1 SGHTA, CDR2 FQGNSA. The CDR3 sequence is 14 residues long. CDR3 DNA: TGTGCCAGCAGCCTAGCGGGGGGGCGGAATACGCAGTATTTT. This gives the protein CASSLAGGRNTQYF.

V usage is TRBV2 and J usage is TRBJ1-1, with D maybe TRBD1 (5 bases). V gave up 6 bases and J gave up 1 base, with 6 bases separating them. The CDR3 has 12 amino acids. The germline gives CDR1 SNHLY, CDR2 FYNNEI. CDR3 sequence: CASSGQNTEAFF. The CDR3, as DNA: TGTGCCAGCAGCGGACAGAACACTGAAGCTTTCTTT.

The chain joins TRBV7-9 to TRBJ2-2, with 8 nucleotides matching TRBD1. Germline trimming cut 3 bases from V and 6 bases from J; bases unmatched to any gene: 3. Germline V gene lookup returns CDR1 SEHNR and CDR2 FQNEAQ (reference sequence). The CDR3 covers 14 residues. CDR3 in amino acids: CASSFMDRAGELFF. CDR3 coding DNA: TGTGCCAGCAGCTTCATGGACAGGGCCGGGGAGCTGTTTTTT.

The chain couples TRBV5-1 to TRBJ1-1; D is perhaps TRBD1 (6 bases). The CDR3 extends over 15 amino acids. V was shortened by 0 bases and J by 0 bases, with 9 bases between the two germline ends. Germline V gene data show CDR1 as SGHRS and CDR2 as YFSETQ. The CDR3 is CASSLAGAMNTEAFF. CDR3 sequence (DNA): TGCGCCAGCAGCTTGGCGGGGGCAATGAACACTGAAGCTTTCTTT.

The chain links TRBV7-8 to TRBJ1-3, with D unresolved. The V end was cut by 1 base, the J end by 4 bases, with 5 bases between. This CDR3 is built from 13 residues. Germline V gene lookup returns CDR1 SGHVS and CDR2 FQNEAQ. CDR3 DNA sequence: TGTGCCAGCAGCTTAGGGAGGGGAAACACCATATATTTT. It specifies CASSLGRGNTIYF.

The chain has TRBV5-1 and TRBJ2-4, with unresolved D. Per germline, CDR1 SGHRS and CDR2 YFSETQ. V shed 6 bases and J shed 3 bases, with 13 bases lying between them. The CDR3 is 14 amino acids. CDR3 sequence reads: CASTPGGGKNIQYF. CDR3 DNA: TGCGCCAGCACCCCAGGTGGCGGCAAAAACATTCAGTACTTC.

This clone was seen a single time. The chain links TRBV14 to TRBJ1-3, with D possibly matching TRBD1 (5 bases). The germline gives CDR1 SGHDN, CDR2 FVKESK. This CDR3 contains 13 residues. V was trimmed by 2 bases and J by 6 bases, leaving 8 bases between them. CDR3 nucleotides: TGTGCCAGCAGCCAAAGGGGTGTAAACACCATATATTTT. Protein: CASSQRGVNTIYF.

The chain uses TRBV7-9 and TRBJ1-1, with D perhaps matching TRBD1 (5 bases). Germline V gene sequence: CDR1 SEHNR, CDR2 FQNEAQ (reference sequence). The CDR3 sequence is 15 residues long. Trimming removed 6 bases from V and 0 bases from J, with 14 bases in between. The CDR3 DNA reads TGTGCCAGCAGGGGACCGAGACAGATGAACACTGAAGCTTTCTTT. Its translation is CASRGPRQMNTEAFF.

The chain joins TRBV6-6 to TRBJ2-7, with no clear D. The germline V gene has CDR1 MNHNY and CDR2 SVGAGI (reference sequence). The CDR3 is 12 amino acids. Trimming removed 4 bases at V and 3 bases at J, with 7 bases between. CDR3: CASSLTVYEQYF. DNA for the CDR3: TGTGCCAGCAGTTTAACAGTCTACGAGCAGTACTTC.

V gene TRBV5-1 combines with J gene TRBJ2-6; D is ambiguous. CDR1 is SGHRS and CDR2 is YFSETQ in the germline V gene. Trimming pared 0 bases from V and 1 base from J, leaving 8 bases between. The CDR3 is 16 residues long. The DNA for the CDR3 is TGCGCCAGCAGCTTGGCCTCGGGTTCTGGGGCCAACGTCCTGACTTTC. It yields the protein CASSLASGSGANVLTF.

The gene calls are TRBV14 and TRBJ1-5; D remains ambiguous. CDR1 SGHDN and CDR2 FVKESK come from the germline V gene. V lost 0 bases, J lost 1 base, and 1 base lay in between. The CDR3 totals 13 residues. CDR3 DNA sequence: TGTGCCAGCAGCCAAGAGAGCAATCAGCCCCAGCATTTT. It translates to CASSQESNQPQHF.

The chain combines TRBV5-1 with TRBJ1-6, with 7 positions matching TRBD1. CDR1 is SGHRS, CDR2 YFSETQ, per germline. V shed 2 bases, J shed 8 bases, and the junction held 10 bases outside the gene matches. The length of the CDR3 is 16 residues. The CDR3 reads CASSFLSGGPDSPLHF. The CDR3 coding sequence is TGCGCCAGCAGCTTCCTTTCAGGGGGACCCGATTCACCCCTCCACTTT.

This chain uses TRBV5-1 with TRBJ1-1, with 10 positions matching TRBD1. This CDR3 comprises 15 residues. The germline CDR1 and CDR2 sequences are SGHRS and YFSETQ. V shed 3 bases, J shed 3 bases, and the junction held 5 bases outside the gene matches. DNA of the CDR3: TGCGCCAGCAGCTCAGCGGGACAGGGGTACACTGAAGCTTTCTTT. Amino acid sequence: CASSSAGQGYTEAFF.

The CDR3 DNA is TGTGCCAGTAGCCCAGACCCACAGGGTACCTATGGCTACACCTTC. It encodes CASSPDPQGTYGYTF. The chain is built from TRBV19 and TRBJ1-2, with a weak D call TRBD1 (6 bases). Germline V lookup: CDR1 LNHDA, CDR2 SQIVND (reference sequence). V gave up 6 bases and J gave up 4 bases, with 18 bases separating them. CDR3 size: 15 residues.

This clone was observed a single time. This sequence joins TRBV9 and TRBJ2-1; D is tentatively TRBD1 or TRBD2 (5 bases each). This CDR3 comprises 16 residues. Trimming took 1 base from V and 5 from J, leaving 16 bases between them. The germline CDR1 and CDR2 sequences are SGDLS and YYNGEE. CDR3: CASSVIFGAGNNEQFF. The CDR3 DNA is TGTGCCAGCAGCGTAATTTTCGGGGCAGGTAACAATGAGCAGTTCTTC.

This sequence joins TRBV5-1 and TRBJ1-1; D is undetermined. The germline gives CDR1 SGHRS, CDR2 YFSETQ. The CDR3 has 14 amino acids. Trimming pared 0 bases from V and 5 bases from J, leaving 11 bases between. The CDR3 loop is CASSLEGLRTEAFF. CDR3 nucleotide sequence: TGCGCCAGCAGCTTGGAAGGGCTGCGGACTGAAGCTTTCTTT.

The CDR3 loop is CASSESQAIGYGYTF. The DNA for the CDR3 is TGTGCCAGCAGTGAATCGCAGGCCATTGGATATGGCTACACCTTC. The rearrangement uses TRBV2 and TRBJ1-2, with D unresolved. Germline assignment: CDR1 SNHLY and CDR2 FYNNEI. Deletions cut 2 bases from V and 5 bases from J, with 15 bases between. The CDR3 length is 15 residues.

The CDR3 reads CASTPTGSGNTIYF. The DNA of the CDR3 is TGTGCCAGCACACCAACAGGGTCTGGAAACACCATATATTTT. The rearrangement uses TRBV2 and TRBJ1-3, with a tentative D call TRBD1 (6 bases). Per germline, CDR1 SNHLY and CDR2 FYNNEI. V was trimmed by 7 bases and J by 1 base, leaving 11 bases between them. CDR3 length equals 14 residues.

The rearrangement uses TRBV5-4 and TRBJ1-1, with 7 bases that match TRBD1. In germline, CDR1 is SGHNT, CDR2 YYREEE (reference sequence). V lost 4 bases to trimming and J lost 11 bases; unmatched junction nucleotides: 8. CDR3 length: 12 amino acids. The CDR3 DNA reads TGTGCCAGCAGCCGTACAGGGGAGCGCGCTTTCTTT. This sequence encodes CASSRTGERAFF.